This T cell receptor beta chain was sequenced for a study of molecular identifiers for immune sequencing clone quantification. With 10%, 30% or 50% of RNA, about 20,000 to 1,000,000 naive CD8 T cells were sequenced. CD8+CD4-CCR7+CD45RA+ cells were sorted as naive CD8 T cells. Previously described methods with listed TCR primers produced the bulk TCR libraries. MiXCR was run by TCRdb on the PCR reads, yielding one entry per CDR3 protein. The table records fewer than 350,000 distinct CDR3 sequences, over 20% of them present only once. This clonotype showed up many times. Germline values: CDR1 SGHTA, CDR2 FQGNSA. V lost 5 bases, J lost 0 bases, and 16 bases lay in between. CDR3 length: 16 residues.

The sequence was collected from a human donor in good health. Some libraries in this study had Jurkat cell RNA spiked in. The chain carries TRBV7-2 and TRBJ1-1; TRBD1 might be the D (5 bases). Source material: naive CD8+ T cells from blood, with Jurkat cell RNA spiked in. Documented subset: FACS-sorted CD8+CD4-CCR7+CD45RA+ naive T cells. The CDR3 region is CASSRWGGGMNTEAFF. Written as DNA, the CDR3 is TGTGCCAGCAGCCGCTGGGGGGGTGGGATGAACACTGAAGCTTTCTTT. Supplemented by reference TRBV7-2 and TRBJ1-1, the full variable domain reads GAGVSQSPSNKVTEKGKDVELRCDPISGHTALYWYRQSLGQGLEFLIYFQGNSAPDKSGLPSDRFSAERTGGSVSTLTIQRTQQEDSAVYLCASSRWGGGMNTEAFFGQGTRLTVV.